The clone carrying this T cell receptor beta chain was recorded many times. What it binds is not known. Researchers took RNA transcripts and amplified the TCR beta CDR3 regions from them. The HTBI primer set served for first-round RT-PCR of the TCR CDR3. TCRdb passed the multiplex PCR reads through MiXCR, listing each CDR3 protein once. The table includes about 700,000 distinct CDR3 sequences, approximately 14% detected once. The source of the sample is a study of T cells in Graves' hyperthyroidism and ophthalmopathy. Study-wide background: Upon initial diagnosis and before any treatment, peripheral blood was collected.

The patients, who ranged from 18 to 65 in age, presented with newly diagnosed hyperthyroidism lasting under 2 months. Source material for PBMCs was 10 ml fresh peripheral blood. General study results and limits: The blood repertoire included most of the expanded thyroid clonotypes above 0.001.

From germline, CDR1 is SGHAT and CDR2 FQNNGV. Unmatched junction bases numbered 6, after V lost 0 bases and J lost 3 bases. The CDR3 runs 16 residues. V usage is TRBV11-2 and J usage is TRBJ1-2, with TRBD1 matching over 8 bases. The origin of this receptor is a woman between 18 and 29 years old with Graves' hyperthyroidism. Sequencing input: blood. The CDR3 loop reads CASSLDQGAWDYGYTF. As DNA, the CDR3 is TGTGCCAGCAGCTTAGACCAGGGGGCTTGGGACTATGGCTACACCTTC.